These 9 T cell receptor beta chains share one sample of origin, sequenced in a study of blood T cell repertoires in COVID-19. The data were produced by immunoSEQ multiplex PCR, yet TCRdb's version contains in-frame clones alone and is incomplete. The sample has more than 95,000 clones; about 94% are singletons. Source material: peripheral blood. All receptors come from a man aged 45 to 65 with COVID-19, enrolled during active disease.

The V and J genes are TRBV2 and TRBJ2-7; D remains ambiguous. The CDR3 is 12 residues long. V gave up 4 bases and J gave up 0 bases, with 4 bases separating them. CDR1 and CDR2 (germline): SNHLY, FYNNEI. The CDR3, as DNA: TGTGCCAGCAGTGTATCCTCCTACGAGCAGTACTTC. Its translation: CASSVSSYEQYF.

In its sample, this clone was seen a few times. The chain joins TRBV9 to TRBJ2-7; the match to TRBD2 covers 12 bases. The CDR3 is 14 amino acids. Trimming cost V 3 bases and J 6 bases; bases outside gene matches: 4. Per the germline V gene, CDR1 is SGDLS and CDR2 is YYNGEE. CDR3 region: CASSGGLAGLEQYF. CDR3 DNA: TGTGCCAGCAGCGGGGGACTAGCGGGTCTCGAGCAGTACTTC.

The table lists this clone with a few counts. This CDR3 reads CASSNYATGSNYGYTF. In DNA form, the CDR3 reads TGTGCCAGCAGCAACTACGCGACAGGGTCAAACTATGGCTACACCTTC. The chain is built from TRBV2 and TRBJ1-2, with 7 bases that match TRBD1. Trimming at V came to 6 bases and at J to 2 bases, leaving 12 bases not matched to a gene. CDR1 SNHLY and CDR2 FYNNEI come from the germline V gene. This CDR3 is built from 16 residues.

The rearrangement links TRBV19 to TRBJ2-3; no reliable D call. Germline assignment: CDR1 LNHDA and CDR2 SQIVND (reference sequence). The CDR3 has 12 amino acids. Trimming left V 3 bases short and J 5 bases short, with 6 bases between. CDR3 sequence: CASSIFRDTQYF. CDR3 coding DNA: TGTGCCAGTAGTATTTTCAGAGATACGCAGTATTTT.

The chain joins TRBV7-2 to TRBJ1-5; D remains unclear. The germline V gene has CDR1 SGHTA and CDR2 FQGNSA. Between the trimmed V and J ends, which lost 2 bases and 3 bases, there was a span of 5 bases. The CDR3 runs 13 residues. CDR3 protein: CASSLFNNQPQHF. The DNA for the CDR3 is TGTGCCAGCAGCTTATTCAACAATCAGCCCCAGCATTTT.

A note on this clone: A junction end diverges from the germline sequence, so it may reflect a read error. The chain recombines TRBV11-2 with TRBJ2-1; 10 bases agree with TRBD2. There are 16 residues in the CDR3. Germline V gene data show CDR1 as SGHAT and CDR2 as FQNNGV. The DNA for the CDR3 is TGTGCCAGCAGTTTAGGACTAGCGGCCAATTACAATGAGCAGTTCTTC. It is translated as CASSLGLAANYNEQFF.

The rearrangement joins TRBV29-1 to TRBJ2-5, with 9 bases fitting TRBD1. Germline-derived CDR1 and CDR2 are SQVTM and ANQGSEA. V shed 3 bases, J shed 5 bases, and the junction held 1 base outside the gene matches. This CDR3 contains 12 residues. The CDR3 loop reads CSVDGQGETQYF. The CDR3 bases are TGCAGCGTTGACGGACAGGGGGAGACCCAGTACTTC. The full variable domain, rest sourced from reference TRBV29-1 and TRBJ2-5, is SAVISQKPSRDICQRGTSLTIQCQVDSQVTMMFWYRQQPGQSLTLIATANQGSEATYESGFVIDKFPISRPNLTFSTLTVSNMSPEDSSIYLCSVDGQGETQYFGPGTRLLVL.

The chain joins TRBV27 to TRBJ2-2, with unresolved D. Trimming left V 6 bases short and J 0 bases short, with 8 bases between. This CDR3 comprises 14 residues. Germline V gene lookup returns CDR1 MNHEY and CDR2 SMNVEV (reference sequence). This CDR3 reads CASRRKTNTGELFF. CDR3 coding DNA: TGTGCCAGCAGGCGAAAAACGAACACCGGGGAGCTGTTTTTT.

The CDR3 reads CASSQGLDSSEQFF. The CDR3 bases are TGCGCCAGCAGCCAGGGACTTGACAGCAGTGAGCAGTTCTTC. The chain employs TRBV4-1 and TRBJ2-1, with TRBD2 as a possible D gene (6 bases). This CDR3 contains 14 residues. The germline CDR1 and CDR2 sequences are MGHRA and YSYEKL. V dropped 3 bases and J dropped 9 bases, with 15 bases sitting between them.